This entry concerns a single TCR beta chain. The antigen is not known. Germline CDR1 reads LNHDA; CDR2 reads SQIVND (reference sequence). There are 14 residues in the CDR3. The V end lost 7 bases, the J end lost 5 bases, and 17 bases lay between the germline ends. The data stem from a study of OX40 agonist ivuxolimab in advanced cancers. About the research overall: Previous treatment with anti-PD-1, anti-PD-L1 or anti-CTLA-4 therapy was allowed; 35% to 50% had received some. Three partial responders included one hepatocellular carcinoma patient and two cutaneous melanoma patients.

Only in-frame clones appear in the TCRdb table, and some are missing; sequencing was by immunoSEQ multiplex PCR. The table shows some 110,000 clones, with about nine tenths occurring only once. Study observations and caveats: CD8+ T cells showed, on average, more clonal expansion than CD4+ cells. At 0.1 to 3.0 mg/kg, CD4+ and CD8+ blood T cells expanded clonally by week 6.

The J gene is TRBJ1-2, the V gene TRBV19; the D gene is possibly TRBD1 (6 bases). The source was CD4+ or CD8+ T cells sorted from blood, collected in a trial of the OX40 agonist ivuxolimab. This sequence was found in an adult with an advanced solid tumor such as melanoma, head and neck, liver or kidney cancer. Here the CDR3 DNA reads TGTGCCAGTAACCGAGGGGGGGGAGATTATGGCTACACCTTC. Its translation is CASNRGGGDYGYTF.